This entry lists 31 T cell receptor beta chains sequenced from one sample in a study of cytomegalovirus exposure and HLA in healthy donors. Here immunoSEQ multiplex PCR was the method, and the copy in TCRdb shows in-frame clones only, minus some. This sample yields around 150,000 clones, of which approximately 84% are seen a single time; approximately 30% belongs to the top ten. Material for sequencing was PBMCs. These receptors all stem from a man aged 30 to 45 in good health and CMV-seropositive.

The rearrangement links TRBV5-1 to TRBJ2-3; D is perhaps TRBD2 (7 bases). Trimming stripped 4 bases from V and 1 base from J, with 19 bases between. The length of the CDR3 is 17 residues. CDR1 is SGHRS, CDR2 YFSETQ, per germline. CDR3 sequence reads: CASSRGPGGPGTDTQYF. Here the CDR3 DNA reads TGCGCCAGCAGCCGGGGCCCCGGGGGGCCTGGCACAGATACGCAGTATTTT.

The rearrangement links TRBV7-8 to TRBJ1-1, with D hard to call. The CDR3 loop spans 14 amino acids. The V and J ends lost 1 base and 1 base respectively, with 7 bases between them. Germline lookup yields CDR1 SGHVS and CDR2 FQNEAQ. CDR3 in DNA: TGTGCCAGCAGCTTAGTTCAGTCGAACACTGAAGCTTTCTTT. Translated: CASSLVQSNTEAFF.

CDR3: CASRKRGQGYEQYF. The CDR3 DNA reads TGTGCCAGTAGGAAGAGGGGACAGGGATACGAGCAGTACTTC. The chain carries TRBV19 and TRBJ2-7; 9 bases fit TRBD1. With V trimmed by 6 bases and J by 4 bases, 7 bases remained unmatched. CDR1 LNHDA and CDR2 SQIVND come from the germline V gene (reference sequence). The CDR3 is made up of 14 amino acids.

V is TRBV4-1 and J is TRBJ1-1, with 8 bases lining up with TRBD1. The V segment lost 3 bases and the J segment 3 bases; nucleotides outside the gene matches: 3. The CDR3 sequence is 14 residues long. Germline V gene lookup returns CDR1 MGHRA and CDR2 YSYEKL. The CDR3 nucleotides read TGCGCCAGCAGCCAGGACAGGGCGGACACTGAAGCTTTCTTT. Its translation: CASSQDRADTEAFF.

The gene calls are TRBV7-3 and TRBJ1-1; D not certain. This CDR3 is 13 amino acids long. Germline V gene sequence: CDR1 SGHTA, CDR2 FQGTGA. Trimming stripped 1 base from V and 3 bases from J, with 6 bases between. The CDR3 coding sequence is TGTGCCAGCAGCTTAAAACGGGACACTGAAGCTTTCTTT. This codes for CASSLKRDTEAFF.

The V call is TRBV15, the J call TRBJ2-7; tentatively, D is TRBD1 (6 bases). Trimming removed 3 bases at V and 1 base at J, with 10 bases between. CDR1 is LNHNV and CDR2 is YYDKDF in the germline V gene (reference sequence). The CDR3 contains 14 residues. CDR3 DNA sequence: TGTGCCACCAGCAGGGGGGCCGGGTCCTACGAGCAGTACTTC. Residues: CATSRGAGSYEQYF.

The V call is TRBV7-2, the J call TRBJ2-3; the match to TRBD2 covers 13 bases. The CDR3 loop spans 16 amino acids. Trimming removed 3 bases from V and 4 bases from J; junction bases left unmatched: 4. The germline V gene encodes CDR1 SGHTA and CDR2 FQGNSA. This chain's CDR3 is CASSLGTSGNADTQYF. The CDR3 DNA is TGTGCCAGCAGCTTGGGGACTAGCGGGAATGCAGATACGCAGTATTTT. Combining the CDR3 with reference TRBV7-2 and TRBJ2-3 gives the whole variable domain GAGVSQSPSNKVTEKGKDVELRCDPISGHTALYWYRQSLGQGLEFLIYFQGNSAPDKSGLPSDRFSAERTGGSVSTLTIQRTQQEDSAVYLCASSLGTSGNADTQYFGPGTRLTVL.

This chain links TRBV13 with TRBJ2-7; 11 bases are a match to TRBD1. Germline lookup yields CDR1 PRHDT and CDR2 FYEKMQ (reference sequence). J lost 2 bases, V lost 3 bases, and 6 bases had no gene match. The CDR3 has 16 amino acids. DNA for the CDR3: TGTGCCAGCAGCTTTTTCTCGGGACAGGGGGCCTACGAGCAGTACTTC. Translation: CASSFFSGQGAYEQYF.

The rearrangement uses TRBV5-4 and TRBJ2-1, with 9 nucleotides matching TRBD2. The CDR3 is 17 amino acids. Germline lookup yields CDR1 SGHNT and CDR2 YYREEE (reference sequence). The junction had 11 bases not matched to a gene; V was cut back by 0 bases and J by 7 bases. The CDR3 loop is CASSLAGGLAGKNEQFF. For the CDR3, the DNA is TGTGCCAGCAGCTTGGCCGGAGGGCTAGCGGGAAAGAATGAGCAGTTCTTC.

This chain links TRBV19 with TRBJ2-3; D unclear. The germline V and J ends were trimmed by 11 bases and 2 bases, with 20 bases remaining between them. The CDR3 spans 15 residues. Looked up from germline, CDR1 is LNHDA and CDR2 is SQIVND (reference sequence). CDR3 sequence: CACAPPGGTTDTQYF. The CDR3 DNA reads TGTGCCTGCGCCCCCCCCGGCGGAACCACAGATACGCAGTATTTT.

The chain recombines TRBV7-7 with TRBJ2-5; D uncertain. CDR3 size: 14 residues. Germline V gene sequence: CDR1 SSHAT, CDR2 FNYEAQ (reference sequence). Trimming removed 1 base from V and 4 bases from J, with 10 bases in between. The CDR3 sequence: CASSLDLNLETQYF. The CDR3 coding sequence is TGTGCCAGCAGCTTAGACTTAAACCTAGAGACCCAGTACTTC.

V and J are TRBV27 and TRBJ2-7; tentative D call: TRBD1 (5 bases). Germline CDR1 is MNHEY and CDR2 is SMNVEV (reference sequence). Deletions cut 6 bases from V and 0 bases from J, with 21 bases between. CDR3 length: 17 amino acids. CDR3 sequence: CASSRTVWTFHSYEQYF. CDR3 nucleotides: TGTGCCAGCAGCCGCACTGTTTGGACATTTCACTCCTACGAGCAGTACTTC.

V is TRBV18 and J is TRBJ2-5; D is possibly TRBD2 (6 bases). Trimming stripped 5 bases from V and 3 bases from J, with 10 bases between. Germline loops: CDR1 KGHSH, CDR2 LQKENI. The length of the CDR3 is 13 residues. In DNA, the CDR3 is TGTGCCAGCTCAACCGGGAGAAAAGAGACCCAGTACTTC. Translation: CASSTGRKETQYF.

The rearrangement uses TRBV30 and TRBJ2-2; 7 nucleotides align to TRBD1. CDR3 length: 16 residues. The germline CDR1 and CDR2 sequences are GTSNPN and SVGIG (reference sequence). V trimming: 0 bases; J trimming: 1 base; junction bases outside the gene matches: 5. DNA of the CDR3: TGTGCCTGGAGTGTAGCGGCAGGGGGGAACACCGGGGAGCTGTTTTTT. Its protein is CAWSVAAGGNTGELFF.

The genes are TRBV5-1 and TRBJ1-5, with D tentatively TRBD1 (6 bases). The CDR3 loop spans 15 amino acids. V lost 4 bases, J lost 0 bases, and 11 bases lay in between. Germline V lookup: CDR1 SGHRS, CDR2 YFSETQ. CDR3 protein: CASSPDSYSNQPQHF. CDR3 nucleotides: TGCGCCAGCAGCCCGGACAGTTATAGCAATCAGCCCCAGCATTTT.

This sequence joins TRBV19 and TRBJ1-2; 10 bases match TRBD1. Germline V gene lookup returns CDR1 LNHDA and CDR2 SQIVND (reference sequence). The CDR3 consists of 14 residues. The junction had 4 bases not matched to a gene; V was cut back by 6 bases and J by 3 bases. The CDR3 reads CASRPGTGDYGYTF. CDR3 DNA: TGTGCCAGTAGACCTGGGACAGGGGACTATGGCTACACCTTC.

The chain is built from TRBV14 and TRBJ2-3; TRBD2 agrees at 11 bases. The CDR3 spans 15 residues. CDR1 and CDR2 from the germline V gene are SGHDN and FVKESK. Unmatched junction bases numbered 7, after V lost 4 bases and J lost 7 bases. The CDR3 loop is CASSPYSTSGNTQYF. CDR3 DNA: TGTGCCAGCAGCCCCTACTCGACTAGCGGGAATACGCAGTATTTT.

The chain recombines TRBV7-2 with TRBJ1-4; 8 nucleotides line up with TRBD1. The trim removed 5 bases at V and 5 bases at J, leaving 4 bases unmatched. The CDR3 has 14 amino acids. The germline CDR1 and CDR2 sequences are SGHTA and FQGNSA. CDR3: CASSLRGRNEKLFF. CDR3 nucleotide sequence: TGTGCCAGCAGCCTCAGGGGGCGGAATGAAAAACTGTTTTTT.

The chain is built from TRBV29-1 and TRBJ1-2, with D possibly TRBD1 on 6 matching bases. Trimming took 6 bases from V and 4 from J, leaving 15 bases between them. The germline gives CDR1 SQVTM, CDR2 ANQGSEA. The CDR3 spans 13 residues. Written as DNA, the CDR3 is TGCAGCGTCGATAGGACAGAAATCTATGGCTACACCTTC. This gives the protein CSVDRTEIYGYTF.

This sequence joins TRBV4-2 and TRBJ1-6, with D maybe TRBD1 (5 bases). The germline gives CDR1 LGHNA, CDR2 YNFKEQ. There are 17 residues in the CDR3. V dropped 0 bases and J dropped 7 bases, with 16 bases sitting between them. CDR3 sequence: CASSQDWFRAGNSPLHF. CDR3 DNA: TGTGCCAGCAGCCAAGATTGGTTCAGGGCAGGAAATTCACCCCTCCACTTT.

The V gene is TRBV19, the J gene TRBJ1-1; 10 nucleotides line up with TRBD1. Germline-derived CDR1 and CDR2 are LNHDA and SQIVND (reference sequence). The CDR3 is 12 amino acids. V was pared by 5 bases and J by 11 bases, with 5 bases of the junction left unmatched. CDR3 sequence (DNA): TGTGCCAGTAGTTTTCGGACAGGGGGGGCTTTCTTT. Amino acid sequence: CASSFRTGGAFF.

CDR3 in DNA: TGCGCCAGCAGTGAGTCCGGTAGCGGGGTGGCCAATGAGCAGTTCTTC. Its translation is CASSESGSGVANEQFF. The chain recombines TRBV10-1 with TRBJ2-1; TRBD2 matches at 8 bases. The trim removed 0 bases at V and 6 bases at J, leaving 7 bases unmatched. The CDR3 is 16 residues long. Per the germline V gene, CDR1 is WNHNN and CDR2 is SYGVQD (reference sequence).

This chain uses TRBV10-3 with TRBJ2-1, with 7 bases aligning to TRBD1. Trimming at V came to 6 bases and at J to 0 bases, leaving 17 bases not matched to a gene. The CDR3 is 19 amino acids. Germline V gives CDR1 ENHRY, CDR2 SYGVKD. CDR3 sequence (DNA): TGTGCCATCAGGGAACACAGGGGTCTTACGCGGAGCTCCTACAATGAGCAGTTCTTC. It encodes CAIREHRGLTRSSYNEQFF.

CDR3 bases: TGCGCCAGCAGCTTGTCCGTTGGCCAAGTGAATTACGAGCAGTACTTC. Its protein product is CASSLSVGQVNYEQYF. J is TRBJ2-7 and V is TRBV5-1; D is unclear. The V end lost 1 base, the J end lost 4 bases, and 18 bases lay between the germline ends. CDR3 length equals 16 residues. Germline V gives CDR1 SGHRS, CDR2 YFSETQ. The full variable domain, in which reference TRBV5-1 and TRBJ2-7 provide the parts outside the CDR3, is KAGVTQTPRYLIKTRGQQVTLSCSPISGHRSVSWYQQTPGQGLQFLFEYFSETQRNKGNFPGRFSGRQFSNSRSEMNVSTLELGDSALYLCASSLSVGQVNYEQYFGPGTRLTVT.

This sequence joins TRBV5-8 and TRBJ2-1; TRBD1 matches 9 bases. V was clipped by 0 bases and J by 3 bases; unmatched bases: 13. This CDR3 contains 19 residues. The germline V gene encodes CDR1 SGHTS and CDR2 YDEGEE. In DNA, the CDR3 is TGTGCCAGCAGCTTGGGCCCCCTTAGGACAGGGGCAGTCTACAATGAGCAGTTCTTC. It encodes CASSLGPLRTGAVYNEQFF.

This chain joins TRBV7-9 and TRBJ2-1; the match to TRBD1 covers 10 bases. In germline, CDR1 is SEHNR, CDR2 FQNEAQ (reference sequence). The V and J ends lost 6 bases and 5 bases, in that order; junction bases with no gene match: 10. The CDR3 length is 16 residues. CDR3 residues: CASRYTGTGVDNEQFF. The CDR3 nucleotides are TGTGCCAGCAGGTACACCGGGACAGGGGTTGACAATGAGCAGTTCTTC.

CDR3 coding DNA: TGCGCCAGCAGCTTGGAAGGGGGGGTTGGTTGGGGCACAGATACGCAGTATTTT. As protein: CASSLEGGVGWGTDTQYF. V and J are TRBV5-1 and TRBJ2-3; D is possibly TRBD2 (7 bases). CDR3 size: 18 residues. CDR1 and CDR2 (germline): SGHRS, YFSETQ. Trimming pared 0 bases from V and 1 base from J, leaving 18 bases between.

CDR3 loop: CASSLFGGPSYNSPLHF. Here the CDR3 DNA reads TGTGCCAGCAGCCTTTTTGGGGGCCCCTCCTATAATTCACCCCTCCACTTT. This chain uses TRBV7-9 with TRBJ1-6, with D perhaps TRBD1 (6 bases). In germline, CDR1 is SEHNR, CDR2 FQNEAQ (reference sequence). The CDR3 has 17 amino acids. V lost 5 bases and J lost 0, with 14 bases in between.

V usage is TRBV6-1 and J usage is TRBJ2-7; D gene uncertain. CDR3 length: 13 residues. CDR1 and CDR2 from the germline V gene are MNHNS and SASEGT. V was trimmed by 6 bases and J by 6 bases, leaving 15 bases between them. The CDR3 coding sequence is TGTGCCAGCAGACAATCCCTTTCTCCCGAGCAGTACTTC. Translating it yields CASRQSLSPEQYF.

The chain recombines TRBV6-6 with TRBJ1-5; TRBD1 agrees at 8 bases. The CDR3 loop spans 16 amino acids. Trimming cost V 0 bases and J 2 bases; bases outside gene matches: 3. CDR1 is MNHNY and CDR2 is SVGAGI in the germline V gene (reference sequence). In DNA, the CDR3 is TGTGCCAGCAGTTACTCAGGACAGGGAGGCAATCAGCCCCAGCATTTT. Its protein is CASSYSGQGGNQPQHF.

The chain joins TRBV7-2 to TRBJ1-2; 7 positions agree with TRBD1. The CDR3 covers 13 residues. Germline V gene lookup returns CDR1 SGHTA and CDR2 FQGNSA. J lost 3 bases, V lost 5 bases, and 3 bases had no gene match. The CDR3 sequence: CASSIDRDYGYTF. The CDR3 bases are TGTGCCAGCAGCATTGACAGGGACTATGGCTACACCTTC.